This T cell receptor beta chain was recovered during a study of response to subunit inactivated influenza vaccine. Study results and caveats: The authors put forward the suggestion that each seasonal influenza vaccination may bring in only a limited number of new T cells.

TCRdb called the RT-PCR reads again in MiXCR, with one record for every CDR3 protein. The top ten hold 2.5% to 3.5% of the sample, which has some 540,000 distinct CDR3 sequences, under 30% seen once. This clonotype has more than one count but fewer than ten. What it binds is unknown. Germline V lookup: CDR1 SGHTA, CDR2 FQGNSA. Trimming took 5 bases from V and 6 from J, leaving 11 bases between them. CDR3 length: 12 residues. Another study also made use of these data, one on T cells expressing NK-cell markers. That publication notes: Researchers built TCR beta cDNA using 5'RACE template switching with UMIs. Sorted CD3+CD56-NKG2C+, CD3+CD56+NKG2C+ and CD3+CD56+NKG2C- T cells supplied the TCR beta repertoires. The CD3+CD56-NKG2C+ fraction was also led by these clonotypes in a few donors.

The receptor comes from a man over 45 who received an inactivated influenza vaccine. The chain couples TRBV7-2 to TRBJ2-7; D gene uncertain. The specimen comprised CD4+ T cells sorted from PBMCs, sampled 11 to 12 days after vaccination. CDR3 residues: CASSPPGPEQYF. CDR3 coding DNA: TGTGCCAGCAGCCCACCCGGTCCCGAGCAGTACTTC. The whole variable domain, remainder taken from reference TRBV7-2 and TRBJ2-7, is GAGVSQSPSNKVTEKGKDVELRCDPISGHTALYWYRQSLGQGLEFLIYFQGNSAPDKSGLPSDRFSAERTGGSVSTLTIQRTQQEDSAVYLCASSPPGPEQYFGPGTRLTVT.